This T cell receptor (beta chain) was identified during a study of response to subunit inactivated influenza vaccine. Study-wide results and limits: Each seasonal influenza vaccination, the authors suggested, recruits few new T cells.

TCRdb re-called the RT-PCR reads through MiXCR, storing one row per CDR3 protein. The data show around 600,000 distinct CDR3 sequences, roughly 12% seen once. In its sample, this clonotype was seen a few times. Its target is unknown. Trimming pared 4 bases from V and 2 bases from J, leaving 10 bases between. The CDR3 length is 14 residues. The sample was also reused in another study, on T cells expressing NK-cell markers. This second study says: Production of TCR beta cDNA relied on 5'RACE template switching with UMIs. CD3+CD56+NKG2C+, CD3+CD56+NKG2C- and CD3+CD56-NKG2C+ T cells, once sorted, supplied the TCR beta repertoires. A range of about 1.0-7.5% of CD8+ T cells consisted of dominant NKG2C+ clonotypes in about six donors. These clonotypes additionally ranked first within the CD3+CD56-NKG2C+ fraction of a handful of donors.

This sequence originates from a man aged 45-65 years who received an inactivated influenza vaccine. This chain uses TRBV12-3 or TRBV12-4 with TRBJ2-3, with a weak D call TRBD2 (6 bases). The sequencing used PBMCs from blood, collected on the day of vaccination. CDR3 bases: TGTGCCAGCAGTTGGGCGGGGATCACAGATACGCAGTATTTT. Translating it yields CASSWAGITDTQYF.